These 9 T cell receptor beta chains came from one sample sequenced in a study of regulatory T cells in long-lasting Graves disease. Time point reported: newly diagnosed GD, antithyroid drugs for less than 3 months. Isolated PBMC RNA provided the starting material for the TCR library. Construction of TCR beta libraries relied on iRepertoire HTBI primers and on Arm-PCR targeting CDR3 regions. A single record per CDR3 protein comes from TCRdb applying MiXCR to the multiplex PCR reads. The sample contains roughly 440,000 distinct CDR3 sequences, roughly 15% of which appear only once. The same sample was also studied in work on T cells in Graves' hyperthyroidism and ophthalmopathy.

This specimen consisted of peripheral blood mononuclear cells (PBMCs), obtained at new diagnosis, from a patient treated with antithyroid drugs. These receptors were obtained from a woman between 18 and 29 years old with Graves disease.

This chain uses TRBV7-9 with TRBJ2-1, with 10 bases aligning to TRBD2. With 8 bases clipped from V and 8 bases from J, the junction kept 12 bases outside the gene matches. Germline lookup yields CDR1 SEHNR and CDR2 FQNEAQ (reference sequence). This CDR3 has 15 amino acids. The CDR3: CASAPTGTSVYEQFF. The DNA for the CDR3 is TGTGCCAGCGCCCCCACCGGGACTAGCGTATATGAGCAGTTCTTC.

In this sample, this clonotype turned up many times. The V call is TRBV6-1, the J call TRBJ2-1; D is unresolved. V dropped 9 bases and J dropped 0 bases, with 15 bases sitting between them. This CDR3 has 15 amino acids. Germline V gene lookup returns CDR1 MNHNS and CDR2 SASEGT. The CDR3 loop is CASYVWERSYNEQFF. The CDR3 DNA reads TGTGCCAGTTACGTTTGGGAACGCTCCTACAATGAGCAGTTCTTC.

This clonotype came up many times. The rearrangement uses TRBV2 and TRBJ1-6, with TRBD1 identical over 9 bases. This CDR3 has 13 residues. Germline V gene data show CDR1 as SNHLY and CDR2 as FYNNEI. Trimming removed 7 bases from V and 10 bases from J; junction bases left unmatched: 5. The CDR3 DNA is TGTGCCAGCAAACAGGGGGCTAGCTCACCCCTCCACTTT. This encodes CASKQGASSPLHF.

At least ten counts were recorded for this clonotype. The CDR3, as DNA: TGTGCCAGCAGCAGAGGACCCGAAGAGACCCAGTACTTC. Its translation: CASSRGPEETQYF. The chain uses TRBV2 and TRBJ2-5; the D is unclear. Germline CDR1 is SNHLY and CDR2 is FYNNEI. The CDR3 contains 13 residues. Trimming cost V 6 bases and J 3 bases, with 11 bases left between them.

A word on this clonotype: A much larger clone differs from this one at a single base, so this may be a read error. V and J are TRBV12-3 or TRBV12-4 and TRBJ2-3; D is possibly TRBD1 (6 bases). The CDR3 contains 15 residues. As DNA, the CDR3 is TGTGCCAGCAGCAAAGGGGCAGGGGTCACAGATACGCGGTATTTT. This translates into CASSKGAGVTDTRYF.

In this sample, this clonotype turned up many times. This chain links TRBV24-1 with TRBJ2-1; D not resolved. V dropped 4 bases and J dropped 0 bases, with 12 bases sitting between them. Germline lookup yields CDR1 KGHDR and CDR2 SFDVKD. The CDR3 covers 16 residues. The CDR3 reads CATSDPSTASYNEQFF. The CDR3 DNA is TGTGCCACCAGTGACCCTAGTACGGCCTCCTACAATGAGCAGTTCTTC.

The rearrangement links TRBV6-5 to TRBJ2-1, with no clear D. The germline V gene encodes CDR1 MNHEY and CDR2 SVGAGI. The CDR3 is 13 amino acids. Trimming removed 2 bases at V and 6 bases at J, with 8 bases between. Here the CDR3 DNA reads TGTGCCAGCAGTTACGGGTTTTTCAATGAGCAGTTCTTC. It yields the protein CASSYGFFNEQFF.

The table lists this clonotype with many counts. The V and J genes are TRBV20-1 and TRBJ2-3, with 13 bases aligning to TRBD2. CDR3 length: 16 amino acids. Germline V lookup: CDR1 DFQATT, CDR2 SNEGSKA (reference sequence). The V and J ends lost 1 base and 4 bases, in that order; junction bases with no gene match: 5. Here the CDR3 DNA reads TGCAGTGCTAGAGCCGGGACTAGCGGGATCCCAGATACGCAGTATTTT. This codes for CSARAGTSGIPDTQYF.

Concerning this clonotype: One base away lies a much larger clone, so this may be a sequencing read error. The rearrangement uses TRBV12-3 or TRBV12-4 and TRBJ1-5; D call uncertain. The ends were cut back, 5 bases at V and 2 bases at J, with 16 bases in the middle. The CDR3 consists of 16 residues. CDR3 loop: CASSQGRGEGNQPQHF. DNA for the CDR3: TGTGCCAGCAGTCAAGGACGGGGAGAAGGCAATCAGCCCCAGCATTTT.